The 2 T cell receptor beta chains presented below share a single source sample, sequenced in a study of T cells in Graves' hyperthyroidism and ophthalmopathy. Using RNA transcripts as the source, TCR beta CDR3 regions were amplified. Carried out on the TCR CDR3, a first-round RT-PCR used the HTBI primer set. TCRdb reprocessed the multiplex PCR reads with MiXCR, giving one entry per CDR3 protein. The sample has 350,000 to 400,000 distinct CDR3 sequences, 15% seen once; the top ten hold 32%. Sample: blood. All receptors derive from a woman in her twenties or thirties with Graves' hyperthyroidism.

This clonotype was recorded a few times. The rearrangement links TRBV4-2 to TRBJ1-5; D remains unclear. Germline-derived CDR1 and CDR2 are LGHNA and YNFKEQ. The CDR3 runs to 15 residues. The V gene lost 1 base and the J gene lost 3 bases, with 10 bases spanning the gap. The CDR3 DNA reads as TGTGCCAGCAGCCAAGCCAGGACTGTCAATCAGCCCCAGCATTTT. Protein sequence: CASSQARTVNQPQHF.

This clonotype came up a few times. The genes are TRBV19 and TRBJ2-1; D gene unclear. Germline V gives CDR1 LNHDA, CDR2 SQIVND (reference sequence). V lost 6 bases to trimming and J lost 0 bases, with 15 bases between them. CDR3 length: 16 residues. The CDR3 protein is CASRNDPASSYNEQFF. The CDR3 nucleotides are TGTGCCAGTAGAAACGACCCGGCTTCCTCCTACAATGAGCAGTTCTTC. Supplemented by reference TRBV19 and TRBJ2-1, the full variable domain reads DGGITQSPKYLFRKEGQNVTLSCEQNLNHDAMYWYRQDPGQGLRLIYYSQIVNDFQKGDIAEGYSVSREKKESFPLTVTSAQKNPTAFYLCASRNDPASSYNEQFFGPGTRLTVL.